This TCR beta chain was observed in a study of vaccination and CD4 T cells after COVID-19. The CDR3 has 15 amino acids. Germline assignment: CDR1 LNHNV and CDR2 YYDKDF (reference sequence). J lost 3 bases, V lost 1 base, and 4 bases had no gene match. Each CDR3 protein is one row after TCRdb ran MiXCR on the PCR reads. This table has 20,000 to 25,000 distinct CDR3 sequences, 50% to 60% appearing once. The J gene is TRBJ1-2, the V gene TRBV15; 8 bases agree with TRBD1. The receptor was derived from a human donor who had recovered from COVID-19. This specimen consisted of CD4+ T cells from blood, obtained before SARS-CoV-2 vaccination. CDR3 DNA: TGTGCCACCAGCAGAGGGACAGGGATAGACTATGGCTACACCTTC. Protein: CATSRGTGIDYGYTF.